This record covers a single T cell receptor (beta chain). No antigen is known for it. One junction end disagrees with the germline gene, perhaps due to a read error. CDR1 and CDR2, per the germline V gene, are ENHRY and SYGVKD. Counted from cysteine to phenylalanine, this CDR3 has 12 amino acids. CDR3 DNA is the only sequence kept; it has 36 bases, read in frame from the first base. Hyperthyroidism patients were newly diagnosed, with disease duration under 2 months, and aged 18 to 65 years. Patients were excluded if they had other autoimmune diseases, uncontrolled infections, pregnancy or lactation. Diagnosis was based on clinical symptoms, serum thyroxine, TRAb, thyroid ultrasound and orbital computed tomography. Total RNA was extracted with Trizol reagent and quality-checked on an Agilent 2100 Bioanalyzer. This record belongs to a study of Graves' ophthalmopathy and Graves' hyperthyroidism (dated by TCRdb to 2016 to 2018). For the wider study: Stable hyperthyroidism was defined as no progression to ophthalmopathy within 18 months of follow-up. TCR beta repertoire signatures were used to distinguish Graves' ophthalmopathy from Graves' hyperthyroidism and to predict progression to ophthalmopathy. In total, under 150 blood samples were TCR-sequenced: approximately 40 ophthalmopathy, roughly 77 hyperthyroidism and approximately 17 hyperthyroidism-to-ophthalmopathy patients. To explore V-J signatures that separate ophthalmopathy from hyperthyroidism, a discovery set of around 97 patients was enrolled, consisting of about 43 with ophthalmopathy and fewer than 60 with stable hyperthyroidism. An independent validation cohort comprised 18 hyperthyroidism patients and 15 to 17 patients who later progressed from hyperthyroidism to ophthalmopathy. In a handful of hyperthyroidism patients, the T-cell repertoires found in thyroid tissue were compared with those found in blood. Following sample collection, hyperthyroidism patients were given methimazole at a starting dose of 30 mg daily, and ophthalmopathy patients were given high-dose intravenous methylprednisolone. Overall study outcomes, separate from this receptor: Most expanded thyroid clonotypes with frequency above 0.001 were also detected in blood, suggesting blood repertoires may reflect the thyroid immune response. In cross-validation, the 13-signature model distinguished ophthalmopathy from stable hyperthyroidism with about 90% sensitivity and 81.08% specificity, while in the test set the corresponding values were roughly 80% and 75%. In validation, the model predicted ophthalmopathy progression with about 71% sensitivity and about 73% specificity; more than ten predicted patients were CT-confirmed with GO in a median of approximately six months. No statistical method was used to predetermine the sample size, and group allocation was not hidden from the investigators.

For repertoire sequencing, TCR beta CDR3 regions were amplified from RNA transcripts. The first round of RT-PCR was done with HTBI primers and the Qiagen OneStep RT-PCR kit, and was followed by a second round of multiplex PCR, then size selection and purification. The libraries underwent paired-end sequencing with 100 bp reads on an Illumina HiSeq2000. The paper's data handling went like this. Reads were processed with SOAPnuke, discarding reads with adapters, uncalled bases, mean Phred below 15, or no exact constant-primer or identifier match. COPE v1.2.5 was used to merge the high-quality paired reads. Each unique nucleotide sequence was treated as a clonotype, and MiTCR v1.1 was used to align the clonotypes to the IMGT TRB V, D and J references. Analysis was restricted to V-J combinations with a frequency above 0.0001, which covered about 99% of repertoires. A TCR clonal expansion and chaos score per V-J combination was defined as the ratio of F50 clonal expansion to chaos observed in the TCRdist matrix. Welch's t-statistics and random forest were used to narrow the features down to more than 10 V-J combinations, which were then fed into a naive Bayes classifier. The Morisita-Horn index was used to measure how similar the thyroid and blood repertoires were. TCRdb handled the public reads itself, with Q25 trimming in fastp and clone calling in MiXCR, and kept productive beta chains. Entries that share a CDR3 protein sequence are merged under the most common genes and DNA. The V and J calls follow TCRdb's processing rather than the paper's. Counted in this sample were approximately 540,000 distinct CDR3 sequences; approximately 37% of them appeared once. The ten biggest clones cover 3.5% to 5% of the sample.

Sample: peripheral blood or thyroid tissue (not recorded which). The clonotype comes from an adult man with Graves' hyperthyroidism. The chain is assembled from TRBV10-3 and TRBJ1-1; TRBD1 could be the D gene, as 6 bases match. Here the CDR3 is given as CAISGGAGETFF. The sequenced DNA: TGTGCCATCAGTGGGGGGGCTGGTGAAACTTTCTTT.